Presented here are 15 T cell receptor beta chains from one specimen sequenced in a study of T-cell reconstitution after alpha-beta-depleted transplantation in children. Preparation of the TCRbeta library involved a method that used unique molecular identifiers. MiXCR was run by TCRdb on the PCR reads, yielding one entry per CDR3 protein. Among fewer than 700,000 distinct CDR3 sequences listed, over 10% were seen once. The source was PBMCs, mostly from graft donor cells, collected 360 days after TCRalphabeta/CD19-depleted stem cell transplant. The receptors here all came from a male patient between 10 and 17 years old who had a stem cell transplant for acute myeloid leukemia, so the T cells may come from the graft donor.

This clonotype came up a few times. The rearrangement joins TRBV6-5 to TRBJ2-1; D unclear. V was trimmed by 0 bases and J by 7 bases, leaving 13 bases between them. The CDR3 covers 15 residues. Germline V gene sequence: CDR1 MNHEY, CDR2 SVGAGI. The CDR3 DNA follows: TGTGCCAGCAGTTACTCGGGCCTATACTTGAATGAGCAGTTCTTC. This encodes CASSYSGLYLNEQFF.

This clonotype was seen at least ten times. V and J are TRBV20-1 and TRBJ2-7; the match to TRBD2 covers 14 bases. V lost 5 bases and J lost 2; bases outside the gene matches: 5. This CDR3 is built from 15 residues. Germline CDR1 reads DFQATT; CDR2 reads SNEGSKA (reference sequence). DNA for the CDR3: TGCAGTGCTTTCTTGGGACTAGCGGGGGCCTACGAGCAGTACTTC. Its translation is CSAFLGLAGAYEQYF.

The rearrangement joins TRBV12-3 or TRBV12-4 to TRBJ2-7; TRBD1 might be the D (6 bases). This CDR3 comprises 12 residues. Trimming left V 8 bases short and J 3 bases short, with 11 bases between. The CDR3 reads CASRRQVYEQYF. The CDR3 DNA reads as TGTGCCAGCCGGAGACAGGTCTACGAGCAGTACTTC.

J is TRBJ2-7 and V is TRBV6-1; the match to TRBD1 covers 10 bases. V lost 6 bases to trimming and J lost 0 bases; unmatched junction nucleotides: 8. Per germline, CDR1 MNHNS and CDR2 SASEGT. This CDR3 is 16 amino acids long. Here the CDR3 reads CASSPGQGIFSYEQYF. Written as DNA, the CDR3 is TGTGCCAGCAGCCCGGGACAGGGGATATTCTCCTACGAGCAGTACTTC.

This clonotype was detected only a few times. This chain joins TRBV29-1 and TRBJ2-3, with 12 bases that match TRBD2. V shed 6 bases and J 4 bases; nucleotides not matched to a gene: 5. CDR3 size: 14 residues. Germline CDR1 SQVTM, CDR2 ANQGSEA. The DNA for the CDR3 is TGCAGCGTGAGGACTAGCGGGACAGCAGATACGCAGTATTTT. Translated: CSVRTSGTADTQYF.

This clonotype appeared a few times. The chain carries TRBV27 and TRBJ2-7; TRBD2 matches at 11 bases. The V gene end was trimmed by 7 bases and the J gene end by 5 bases; junction bases not matched to a gene: 7. The V gene's germline CDR1 is MNHEY and CDR2 SMNVEV (reference sequence). The CDR3 runs 14 residues. The CDR3 sequence is CASTPSGRYHEQYF. The CDR3 bases are TGTGCCAGCACCCCTAGCGGGAGGTACCACGAGCAGTACTTC.

This clonotype has only a few counts. V usage is TRBV28 and J usage is TRBJ2-2, with unresolved D. V lost 6 bases, J lost 0 bases, and 14 bases lay in between. The CDR3 runs 16 residues. The V gene's germline CDR1 is MDHEN and CDR2 SYDVKM. The CDR3 is CASSPSYLSNTGELFF. CDR3 bases: TGTGCCAGCAGCCCCTCATATTTGTCGAACACCGGGGAGCTGTTTTTT. Combining the CDR3 with reference TRBV28 and TRBJ2-2 gives the whole variable domain DVKVTQSSRYLVKRTGEKVFLECVQDMDHENMFWYRQDPGLGLRLIYFSYDVKMKEKGDIPEGYSVSREKKERFSLILESASTNQTSMYLCASSPSYLSNTGELFFGEGSRLTVL.

Concerning this clonotype itself: This could be a read error, since a much larger clone is one nucleotide away. V usage is TRBV3-1 and J usage is TRBJ2-7, with TRBD1 matching 9 bases. The CDR3 runs 14 residues. After removal of 6 bases from V and 2 bases from J, the junction contained 5 bases not matched to a gene. Per the germline V gene, CDR1 is LGHDT and CDR2 is YNNKEL (reference sequence). CDR3 in DNA: TGTGCCAGCAGATACCGGGACAGGGCCTACGAGCAGTACTTC. This translates into CASRYRDRAYEQYF.

This clonotype has more than one count but fewer than ten. CDR3 nucleotide sequence: TGTGCCAGCAGCGTAGAGTCTCTGTTGGCCTACAATGAGCAGTTCTTC. Encoded protein: CASSVESLLAYNEQFF. The rearrangement uses TRBV9 and TRBJ2-1; unclear D gene. The CDR3 covers 16 residues. CDR1 and CDR2 from the germline V gene are SGDLS and YYNGEE. V lost 0 bases to trimming and J lost 2 bases, with 12 bases between them.

This clonotype was recorded at least ten times. J is TRBJ2-5 and V is TRBV5-1; 7 nucleotides agree with TRBD1. The V gene's germline CDR1 is SGHRS and CDR2 YFSETQ. V trimming: 8 bases; J trimming: 5 bases; junction bases outside the gene matches: 9. This CDR3 contains 13 residues. CDR3 sequence reads: CASGSTGEETQYF. In DNA, the CDR3 is TGCGCCAGTGGATCTACAGGGGAGGAGACCCAGTACTTC.

This clonotype was seen only a few times. The V call is TRBV7-2, the J call TRBJ2-7; the D is unclear. CDR3 size: 14 residues. Trimming stripped 0 bases from V and 2 bases from J, with 8 bases between. Germline V CDR1 and CDR2: SGHTA, FQGNSA. Here the CDR3 reads CASSLAHATYEQYF. The CDR3 DNA reads TGTGCCAGCAGCTTAGCTCATGCTACCTACGAGCAGTACTTC. The complete variable domain, with remaining parts taken from reference TRBV7-2 and TRBJ2-7, reads GAGVSQSPSNKVTEKGKDVELRCDPISGHTALYWYRQSLGQGLEFLIYFQGNSAPDKSGLPSDRFSAERTGGSVSTLTIQRTQQEDSAVYLCASSLAHATYEQYFGPGTRLTVT.

This chain connects TRBV20-1 to TRBJ2-7, with 7 bases lining up with TRBD1. The V gene end was trimmed by 2 bases and the J gene end by 6 bases; junction bases not matched to a gene: 1. Germline V CDR1 and CDR2: DFQATT, SNEGSKA (reference sequence). This CDR3 is built from 11 residues. The CDR3 DNA follows: TGCAGTGCTAGACGGACAGGCGAGCAGTACTTC. It translates to CSARRTGEQYF.

J is TRBJ2-3 and V is TRBV4-3; 7 positions agree with TRBD2. This CDR3 is 15 amino acids long. V dropped 4 bases and J dropped 4; count of bases not matched to a gene: 8. Germline loops: CDR1 LGHNA, CDR2 YSLEER. The CDR3 DNA follows: TGCGCCAGCAGCCTTTCCCTAGCGGTCCCAGATACGCAGTATTTT. Protein product: CASSLSLAVPDTQYF.

This clonotype was recorded many times. The chain uses TRBV10-3 and TRBJ2-7, with no clear D. Trimming left V 2 bases short and J 3 bases short, with 14 bases between. Germline-derived CDR1 and CDR2 are ENHRY and SYGVKD. This CDR3 region has 15 residues. In DNA, the CDR3 is TGTGCCATCAGTGAGGGGCGAGAGGCCGACTACGAGCAGTACTTC. Translating gives CAISEGREADYEQYF.

The rearrangement joins TRBV9 to TRBJ2-5, with 13 bases that match TRBD2. Germline CDR1 is SGDLS and CDR2 is YYNGEE. Trimming cost V 3 bases and J 4 bases; bases outside gene matches: 6. The CDR3 loop spans 16 amino acids. CDR3 DNA: TGTGCCAGCAGCGGAACTAGCGGGAGGGCCCCAGAGACCCAGTACTTC. This gives the protein CASSGTSGRAPETQYF.